The 9 T cell receptor beta chains below come from one sample, sequenced in a study of control samples from healthy donors and cancer patients. Sequencing used immunoSEQ multiplex PCR; TCRdb keeps in-frame clones, though not all of them. There are 150,000 to 200,000 clones in the sample; about nine tenths occur only once, and roughly 1.6% lies in the top ten. The sample consisted of blood. These receptors originate from a woman in her twenties or thirties in good health.

The V gene is TRBV20-1, the J gene TRBJ2-4; tentative D call: TRBD2 (6 bases). Trimming shortened V by 6 bases and J by 9 bases, and 12 bases separated the two germline ends. This CDR3 region has 11 residues. The V gene's germline CDR1 is DFQATT and CDR2 SNEGSKA (reference sequence). As DNA, the CDR3 is TGCAGTGCGGGGAGGTTTCCCATTCAGTACTTC. This codes for CSAGRFPIQYF.

This clone was observed once. This chain connects TRBV4-3 to TRBJ2-1; 7 bases are shared with TRBD1. The CDR3 extends over 14 amino acids. Trimming cost V 0 bases and J 9 bases; bases outside gene matches: 5. From germline, CDR1 is LGHNA and CDR2 YSLEER. For the CDR3, the DNA is TGCGCCAGCAGCCAAGAAGGGGGCTGGGGTGAGCAGTTCTTC. As protein: CASSQEGGWGEQFF.

The rearrangement joins TRBV7-9 to TRBJ2-1, with 10 bases that match TRBD1. Germline V CDR1 and CDR2: SEHNR, FQNEAQ (reference sequence). V shed 5 bases and J 3 bases; nucleotides not matched to a gene: 7. The CDR3 runs 16 residues. Here the CDR3 DNA reads TGTGCCAGCAGCGGAGACAGGGGGCGTCACTACAATGAGCAGTTCTTC. This translates into CASSGDRGRHYNEQFF.

The chain carries TRBV27 and TRBJ2-1; TRBD2 matches 12 bases. This CDR3 has 15 amino acids. Germline V CDR1 and CDR2: MNHEY, SMNVEV (reference sequence). V lost 3 bases and J lost 10; bases outside the gene matches: 7. As DNA, the CDR3 is TGTGCCAGCAGTTTGATCCTAGCGGGAGGGTGGGAGCAGTTCTTC. Translation gives CASSLILAGGWEQFF.

The chain joins TRBV28 to TRBJ1-2; TRBD1 agrees at 8 bases. After removal of 5 bases from V and 7 bases from J, the junction contained 6 bases not matched to a gene. The germline V gene encodes CDR1 MDHEN and CDR2 SYDVKM. This CDR3 spans 13 amino acids. Written as DNA, the CDR3 is TGTGCCAGCAGTCCGGACAGGGCTACTGGCTACACCTTC. Encoded protein: CASSPDRATGYTF.

CDR3 protein: CASSSGLAGFNEQFF. In DNA, the CDR3 is TGTGCCAGCAGCTCGGGACTAGCGGGATTCAATGAGCAGTTCTTC. V usage is TRBV7-2 and J usage is TRBJ2-1; TRBD2 agrees at 13 bases. The CDR3 contains 15 residues. With V trimmed by 4 bases and J by 6 bases, 3 bases remained unmatched. Per the germline V gene, CDR1 is SGHTA and CDR2 is FQGNSA.

V usage is TRBV6-6 and J usage is TRBJ2-5; 8 bases map to TRBD2. The ends lost 6 bases at V and 4 bases at J; junction bases unmatched: 4. Germline V gene lookup returns CDR1 MNHNY and CDR2 SVGAGI (reference sequence). The CDR3 length is 13 residues. The CDR3 is CASSLLAGETQYF. DNA of the CDR3: TGTGCCAGCAGCCTTCTAGCGGGAGAGACCCAGTACTTC.

This clone was seen only once. The CDR3 protein is CASSLMGYGYTF. The CDR3, as DNA: TGTGCCAGCAGCTTGATGGGCTATGGCTACACCTTC. The chain links TRBV5-8 to TRBJ1-2; D is undetermined. From germline, CDR1 is SGHTS and CDR2 YDEGEE. The V gene lost 1 base and the J gene lost 4 bases, with 5 bases spanning the gap. This CDR3 has 12 residues.

The gene calls are TRBV30 and TRBJ1-2; D is uncertain. With 0 bases removed from V and 0 bases from J, the gap between germline ends came to 2 bases. Germline CDR1 reads GTSNPN; CDR2 reads SVGIG (reference sequence). This CDR3 has 12 amino acids. This CDR3 reads CAWSVANYGYTF. The CDR3 nucleotides are TGTGCCTGGAGTGTAGCTAACTATGGCTACACCTTC.